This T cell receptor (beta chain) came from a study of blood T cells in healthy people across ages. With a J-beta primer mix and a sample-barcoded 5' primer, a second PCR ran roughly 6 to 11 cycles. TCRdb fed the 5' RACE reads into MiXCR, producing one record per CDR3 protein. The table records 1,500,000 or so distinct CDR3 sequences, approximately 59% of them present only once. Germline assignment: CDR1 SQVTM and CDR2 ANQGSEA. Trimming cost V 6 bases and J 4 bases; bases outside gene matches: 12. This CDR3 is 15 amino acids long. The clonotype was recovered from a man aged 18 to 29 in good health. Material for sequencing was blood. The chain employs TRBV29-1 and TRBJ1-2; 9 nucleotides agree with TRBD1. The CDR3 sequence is CSVGVGQGLVYGYTF. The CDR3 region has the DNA TGCAGCGTGGGAGTCGGACAGGGGCTTGTCTATGGCTACACCTTC.